Below are 8 T cell receptor beta chains sequenced from a single sample in a study of blood T cell repertoires in COVID-19. Method: immunoSEQ multiplex PCR; TCRdb's copy keeps in-frame clones and lacks some. The sample has more than 110,000 clones; about 80% are singletons. Material: peripheral blood. These receptors all come from a woman aged 60 to 75 with acute or convalescent COVID-19.

The chain is built from TRBV7-8 and TRBJ2-7; tentative D call: TRBD1 (5 bases). Germline lookup yields CDR1 SGHVS and CDR2 FQNEAQ. This CDR3 comprises 17 residues. The ends were cut back, 0 bases at V and 6 bases at J, with 21 bases in the middle. The CDR3 coding sequence is TGTGCCAGCAGCTTAGCGGGGTGGGGCCACAACCTGGGCGAGCAGTACTTC. Residues: CASSLAGWGHNLGEQYF. The whole variable domain, remainder taken from reference TRBV7-8 and TRBJ2-7, is GAGVSQSPRYKVAKRGQDVALRCDPISGHVSLFWYQQALGQGPEFLTYFQNEAQLDKSGLPSDRFFAERPEGSVSTLKIQRTQQEDSAVYLCASSLAGWGHNLGEQYFGPGTRLTVT.

The table lists this clone with a few counts. The J gene is TRBJ2-2, the V gene TRBV29-1; TRBD1 is a possible D gene (6 bases). The V end was cut by 7 bases, the J end by 7 bases, with 13 bases between. Germline values: CDR1 SQVTM, CDR2 ANQGSEA. This CDR3 contains 12 residues. The DNA for the CDR3 is TGCAGCGCAGGGGCGGTGGGCGGGGAGCTGTTTTTT. Its protein is CSAGAVGGELFF.

V gene TRBV2 combines with J gene TRBJ1-1; 10 nucleotides align to TRBD1. Germline-derived CDR1 and CDR2 are SNHLY and FYNNEI. CDR3 size: 14 residues. Trimming cost V 9 bases and J 4 bases; bases outside gene matches: 8. The CDR3 bases are TGTGCCAGACTCAGACAGGGGGCCAGCACTGAAGCTTTCTTT. Protein: CARLRQGASTEAFF.

The chain carries TRBV6-2 or TRBV6-3 and TRBJ2-7; TRBD1 agrees at 9 bases. The CDR3 contains 17 residues. Losses at the gene ends were 2 bases for V and 3 bases for J; bases not matched to a gene: 11. The germline V gene encodes CDR1 MNHEY and CDR2 SVGEGT. The CDR3 region is CASSYERPDRGSYEQYF. DNA of the CDR3: TGTGCCAGCAGTTACGAGCGCCCGGACAGGGGAAGCTACGAGCAGTACTTC.

This chain links TRBV24-1 with TRBJ1-5; D is uncertain. Germline V gene sequence: CDR1 KGHDR, CDR2 SFDVKD. The CDR3 is made up of 14 amino acids. Trimming took off 4 bases at V and 11 bases at J, with 17 bases between the two ends. The CDR3 sequence is CATSDPSSGFAQHF. The CDR3 DNA is TGTGCCACCAGTGACCCCTCCTCGGGTTTCGCCCAGCATTTT.

Ten or more counts support this clone. The V gene is TRBV11-3, the J gene TRBJ2-5; the match to TRBD2 covers 11 bases. Per germline, CDR1 SGHNT and CDR2 YENEEA. The length of the CDR3 is 15 residues. J gave up 4 bases and V 5 bases, and 6 bases lay outside the gene matches. CDR3 residues: CASSLAGGEGETQYF. CDR3 nucleotides: TGTGCCAGCAGCCTAGCGGGAGGAGAGGGAGAGACCCAGTACTTC.

Only one count was recorded for this clone. The DNA of the CDR3 is TGTGCCAGTAGCCGGGACATAGGGGATCAGCCCCAGCATTTT. This encodes CASSRDIGDQPQHF. This rearrangement joins TRBV19 to TRBJ1-5, with a tentative D call TRBD1 (6 bases). V shed 6 bases and J shed 5 bases, with 14 bases lying between them. The CDR3 has 14 amino acids. Looked up from germline, CDR1 is LNHDA and CDR2 is SQIVND (reference sequence).

The rearrangement uses TRBV6-2 or TRBV6-3 and TRBJ2-7, with 10 bases identical to TRBD2. The CDR3 is made up of 15 amino acids. The junction had 4 bases not matched to a gene; V was cut back by 2 bases and J by 3 bases. Germline values: CDR1 MNHEY, CDR2 SVGEGT. The CDR3 nucleotides read TGTGCCAGCAGTTACCCGGGACTAGCGAGCTACGAGCAGTACTTC. It codes for CASSYPGLASYEQYF.